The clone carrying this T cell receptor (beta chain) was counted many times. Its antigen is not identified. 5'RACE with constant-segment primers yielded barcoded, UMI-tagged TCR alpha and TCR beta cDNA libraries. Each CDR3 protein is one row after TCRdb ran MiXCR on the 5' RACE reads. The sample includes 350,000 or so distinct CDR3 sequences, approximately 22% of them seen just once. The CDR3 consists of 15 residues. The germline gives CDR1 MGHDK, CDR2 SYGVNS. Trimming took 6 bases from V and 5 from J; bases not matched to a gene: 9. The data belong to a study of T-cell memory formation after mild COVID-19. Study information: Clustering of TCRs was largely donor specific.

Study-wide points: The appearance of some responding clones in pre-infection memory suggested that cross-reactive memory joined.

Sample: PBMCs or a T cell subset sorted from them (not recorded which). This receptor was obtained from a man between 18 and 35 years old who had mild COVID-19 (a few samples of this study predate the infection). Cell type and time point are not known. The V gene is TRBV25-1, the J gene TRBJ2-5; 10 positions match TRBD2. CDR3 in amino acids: CASSLPGLATETQYF. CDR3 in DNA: TGTGCCAGCAGCCTTCCGGGACTAGCGACGGAGACCCAGTACTTC.